This T cell receptor beta chain was recorded in a study of shared clonotypes between healthy human individuals. Trimming pared 0 bases from V and 5 bases from J, leaving 12 bases between. CDR3 size: 15 residues. Germline-derived CDR1 and CDR2 are SGDLS and YYNGEE. Clones were read by immunoSEQ multiplex PCR, and TCRdb kept only the in-frame ones, dropping some. In the table there are roughly 650,000 clones, about 96% of which are singletons. Terminally differentiated effector memory CD45RA+ cells were left out of the naive CD8 fraction, which was CD45RO-negative and positively selected for CCR7. This sequence originates from a woman in her twenties or thirties in good health. Sequenced input: naive CD8+ T cells sorted from blood. This chain uses TRBV9 with TRBJ2-1, with a weak D call TRBD2 (5 bases). Written as DNA, the CDR3 is TGTGCCAGCAGCGTAGCGGTGGGAGTGAACAATGAGCAGTTCTTC. Translating it yields CASSVAVGVNNEQFF. Supplemented by reference TRBV9 and TRBJ2-1, the full variable domain reads DSGVTQTPKHLITATGQRVTLRCSPRSGDLSVYWYQQSLDQGLQFLIQYYNGEERAKGNILERFSAQQFPDLHSELNLSSLELGDSALYFCASSVAVGVNNEQFFGPGTRLTVL.